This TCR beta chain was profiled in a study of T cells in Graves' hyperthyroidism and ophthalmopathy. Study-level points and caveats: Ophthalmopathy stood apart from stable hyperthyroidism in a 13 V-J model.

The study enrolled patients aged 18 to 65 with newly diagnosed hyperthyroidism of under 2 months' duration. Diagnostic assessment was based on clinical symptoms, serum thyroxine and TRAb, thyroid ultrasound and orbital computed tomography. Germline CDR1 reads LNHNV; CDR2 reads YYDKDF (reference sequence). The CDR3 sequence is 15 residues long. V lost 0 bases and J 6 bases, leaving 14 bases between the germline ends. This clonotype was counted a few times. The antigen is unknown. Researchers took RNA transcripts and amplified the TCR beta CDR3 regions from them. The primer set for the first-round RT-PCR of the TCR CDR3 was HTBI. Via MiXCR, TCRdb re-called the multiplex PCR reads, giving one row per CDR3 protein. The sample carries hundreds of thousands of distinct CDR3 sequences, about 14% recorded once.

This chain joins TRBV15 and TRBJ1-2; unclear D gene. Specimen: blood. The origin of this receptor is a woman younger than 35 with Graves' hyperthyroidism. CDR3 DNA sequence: TGTGCCACCAGCAGAGATAGAGGACGTTCCCATGGCTACACCTTC. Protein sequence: CATSRDRGRSHGYTF.